Listed here is a single TCR beta chain. These data belong to a study of blood T cell repertoires in COVID-19. In the original processing: Amplified reference gene primers provided the basis for estimating nucleated cell counts. Profiling relied on immunoSEQ multiplex PCR, and the TCRdb table lists in-frame clones only, not all of them. That table is the source of V, J and clone size, and D and trimming were worked out from the DNA. The table shows about 480,000 clones, with 88% occurring only once. For recovered donors of Cohort 3, there were two negative PCRs, clearance, or symptom resolution. Trimming cost V 7 bases and J 0 bases; bases outside gene matches: 3. Per the germline V gene, CDR1 is SEHNR and CDR2 is FQNEAQ (reference sequence). The CDR3 totals 14 residues.

Material for sequencing was PBMCs or T cells enriched from blood (not recorded which). The chain is built from TRBV7-9 and TRBJ1-3; 7 nucleotides agree with TRBD1. The receptor's source is a woman aged 35 to 49 who had recovered from COVID-19. CDR3 nucleotide sequence: TGTGCCAGCACAGACAGGGCCTCTGGAAACACCATATATTTT. Amino acid sequence: CASTDRASGNTIYF.